This T cell receptor beta chain originates from a study of metastatic and nonmetastatic thyroid tumors. Treatment of any kind had been given to no patient before thyroid surgery. Looked up from germline, CDR1 is SEHNR and CDR2 is FQNEAQ (reference sequence). The CDR3 consists of 13 residues. Comment on this clone: One end of the junction fails to match germline, which may point to a read error.

TCRdb ran MiXCR on the PCR reads. The top ten hold 9.2% of the sample, which has tens of thousands of clones, around 25% seen once. The sequence was collected from a female donor with papillary thyroid cancer or a benign thyroid nodule (not recorded which). Some clones in this sample may be carry-over from other donors' samples. The V call is TRBV7-9, the J call TRBJ2-7; D uncertain. The material sequenced was blood. DNA for the CDR3: TGTTCCAGCAGCTCATACAAGTTCTACGAGCAGTACTTC. Encoded protein: CSSSSYKFYEQYF.